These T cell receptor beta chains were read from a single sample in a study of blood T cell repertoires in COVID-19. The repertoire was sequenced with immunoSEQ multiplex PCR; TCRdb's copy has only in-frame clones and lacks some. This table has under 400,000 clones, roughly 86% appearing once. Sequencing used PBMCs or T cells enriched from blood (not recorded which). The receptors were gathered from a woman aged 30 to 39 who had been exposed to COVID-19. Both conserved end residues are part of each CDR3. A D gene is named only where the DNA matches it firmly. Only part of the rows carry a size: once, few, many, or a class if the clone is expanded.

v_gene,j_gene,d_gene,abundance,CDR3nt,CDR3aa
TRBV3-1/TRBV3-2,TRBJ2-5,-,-,TGTGCCAGCAACCAAGCCGGGTCGGAGACCCAGTACTTC,CASNQAGSETQYF
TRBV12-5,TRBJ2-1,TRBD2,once,TGTGCTAGTGCCCTGGGTAGCGGGTTCTACAATGAGCAGTTCTTC,CASALGSGFYNEQFF
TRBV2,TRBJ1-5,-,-,TGTGCCAGCAGCGACAGGCCAAATAGCAATCAGCCCCAGCATTTT,CASSDRPNSNQPQHF
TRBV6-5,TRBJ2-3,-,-,TGTGCCAGCAGTTACGCGGCTAGCACTAATACGCAGTATTTT,CASSYAASTNTQYF
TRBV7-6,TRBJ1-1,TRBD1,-,TGTGCCAGCAGCTGGACAGGGTTGAACACTGAAGCTTTCTTT,CASSWTGLNTEAFF
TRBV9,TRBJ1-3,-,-,TGTGCCAGCAGCGTTCAGGCCTCCTCTGGAAACACCATATATTTT,CASSVQASSGNTIYF
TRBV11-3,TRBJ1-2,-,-,TGTGCCAGCAGCCTATACGGAGAGGGGGATAACTATGGCTACACCTTC,CASSLYGEGDNYGYTF
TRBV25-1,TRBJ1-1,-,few,TGTGCCAGCAGCCGAGCGGGGGGGCATGGTACTGAAGCTTTCTTT,CASSRAGGHGTEAFF
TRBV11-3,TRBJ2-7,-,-,TGTGCCAGCAGCTCTGGTGTGCGGGGCACCTACGAGCAGTACTTC,CASSSGVRGTYEQYF
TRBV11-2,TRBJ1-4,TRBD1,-,TGTGCCAGCAGCTTAGGGCAGGGGGATAGAAAACTGTTTTTT,CASSLGQGDRKLFF
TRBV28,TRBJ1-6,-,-,TGTGCCAGTCGGGTCTATAATTCACCCCTCCACTTT,CASRVYNSPLHF
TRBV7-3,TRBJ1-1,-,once,TGTGCCAGCAGCTTAAATCGGGGGAACACTGAAGCTTTCTTT,CASSLNRGNTEAFF
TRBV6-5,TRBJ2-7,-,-,TGTGCCAGCAGTTATCACCAGTCCTACGAGCAGTACTTC,CASSYHQSYEQYF
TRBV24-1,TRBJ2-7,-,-,TGTGCCACCAGTGATACAGGAAGATACGAGCAGTACTTC,CATSDTGRYEQYF
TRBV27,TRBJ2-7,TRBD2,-,TGTGCCAGCAGTTACAGTTCCGGGACTAGGTTCTACGAGCAGTACTTC,CASSYSSGTRFYEQYF
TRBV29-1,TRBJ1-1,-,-,TGCAGCGTTGTTGTCGGGGGGGACACTGAAGCTTTCTTT,CSVVVGGDTEAFF
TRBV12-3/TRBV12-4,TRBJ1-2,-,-,TGTGCCAGCAGTTCTTTCGGCTATGGCTACACCTTC,CASSSFGYGYTF
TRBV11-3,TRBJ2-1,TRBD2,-,TGTGCCAGCAGCTGGACTAGCGGGAGGGGTAATGAGCAGTTCTTC,CASSWTSGRGNEQFF
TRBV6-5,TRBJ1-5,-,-,TGTGCCAGCAGTCCTAGGATAAATCAGCCCCAGCATTTT,CASSPRINQPQHF
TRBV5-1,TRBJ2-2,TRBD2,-,TGCGCCAGCAGCCCAATAACTAGCGGGAGGGTCGGGGAGCTGTTTTTT,CASSPITSGRVGELFF
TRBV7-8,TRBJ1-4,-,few,TGTGCCAGCAGCTTACCACGGACAGATGAATATAATGAAAAACTGTTTTTT,CASSLPRTDEYNEKLFF